These 16 T cell receptor beta chains were sequenced from one sample in a study of blood T cell repertoires in COVID-19. Method: immunoSEQ multiplex PCR; TCRdb's copy keeps in-frame clones and lacks some. Of about 130,000 clones listed, 90% are singletons. The sample consisted of peripheral blood. These TCRs come from a man aged 50-60 years with active COVID-19.

The chain is built from TRBV3-1 (or the pseudogene TRBV3-2) and TRBJ1-2, with TRBD1 identical over 7 bases. Germline CDR1 reads LGHDT; CDR2 reads YNNKEL (reference sequence). Trimming removed 0 bases from V and 3 bases from J; junction bases left unmatched: 7. The CDR3 runs 16 residues. The chain's CDR3 is CASSQEGGPRHYGYTF. CDR3 bases: TGTGCCAGCAGCCAAGAAGGGGGCCCTCGTCACTATGGCTACACCTTC.

The V call is TRBV24-1, the J call TRBJ1-5; 9 bases are a match to TRBD1. V was clipped by 3 bases and J by 3 bases; unmatched bases: 8. The CDR3 spans 17 residues. In germline, CDR1 is KGHDR, CDR2 SFDVKD. The chain's CDR3 is CATSDPRTGGSNQPQHF. The CDR3 coding sequence is TGTGCCACCAGTGATCCGCGTACAGGGGGCTCCAATCAGCCCCAGCATTTT.

The rearrangement links TRBV15 to TRBJ1-2; D unclear. Trimming took 0 bases from V and 8 from J, leaving 16 bases between them. The germline CDR1 and CDR2 sequences are LNHNV and YYDKDF (reference sequence). This CDR3 has 15 residues. CDR3 bases: TGTGCCACCAGCAGAGATGTCGCCGGAGGTGGGGGCTACACCTTC. Protein sequence: CATSRDVAGGGGYTF.

The chain joins TRBV18 to TRBJ2-7, with TRBD2 matching 7 bases. Germline CDR1 reads KGHSH; CDR2 reads LQKENI. V shed 4 bases and J 3 bases; nucleotides not matched to a gene: 9. This CDR3 has 15 residues. This CDR3 is CASSQRTRDYYEQYF. The CDR3 region has the DNA TGTGCCAGCTCACAACGTACCCGGGACTACTACGAGCAGTACTTC.

The chain employs TRBV3-1 (or the pseudogene TRBV3-2) and TRBJ2-5, with 10 bases fitting TRBD1. V shed 4 bases, J shed 12 bases, and the junction held 8 bases outside the gene matches. This CDR3 has 13 residues. Germline values: CDR1 LGHDT, CDR2 YNNKEL (reference sequence). The CDR3 DNA reads TGTGCCAGCAGCCCGGGACAGGGGCAACCCGAGTACTTC. Its translation is CASSPGQGQPEYF.

J is TRBJ2-3 and V is TRBV4-2; D uncertain. The CDR3 has 14 amino acids. Germline V CDR1 and CDR2: LGHNA, YNFKEQ. V was shortened by 0 bases and J by 4 bases, with 8 bases between the two germline ends. In DNA form, the CDR3 reads TGTGCCAGCAGCCAAGAATGGAGCGCAGATACGCAGTATTTT. It translates to CASSQEWSADTQYF.

This chain connects TRBV2 to TRBJ2-7, with 8 bases identical to TRBD2. The germline V gene has CDR1 SNHLY and CDR2 FYNNEI. The ends lost 1 base at V and 3 bases at J; junction bases unmatched: 8. The CDR3 spans 16 residues. The CDR3 sequence: CASSEGVGGALYEQYF. The CDR3 bases are TGTGCCAGCAGTGAAGGTGTCGGGGGGGCCCTCTACGAGCAGTACTTC.

This clone was counted once. This rearrangement joins TRBV30 to TRBJ2-4; TRBD1 agrees at 10 bases. From germline, CDR1 is GTSNPN and CDR2 SVGIG (reference sequence). V gave up 5 bases and J gave up 8 bases; unmatched junction bases: 3. The CDR3 spans 12 residues. The CDR3 DNA sequence: TGTGCCTGGGGACAGGGGGGGGACATTCAGTACTTC. It yields the protein CAWGQGGDIQYF.

The chain uses TRBV9 and TRBJ2-3; 12 positions agree with TRBD2. This CDR3 is 16 amino acids long. The germline V gene has CDR1 SGDLS and CDR2 YYNGEE. The J segment lost 9 bases and the V segment lost 0 bases, leaving 8 bases of the junction unmatched. In DNA form, the CDR3 reads TGTGCCAGCAGCGTAGGCCTAGCGGGGGGGTCAAACACGCAGTATTTT. It specifies CASSVGLAGGSNTQYF. The full variable domain, rest sourced from reference TRBV9 and TRBJ2-3, is DSGVTQTPKHLITATGQRVTLRCSPRSGDLSVYWYQQSLDQGLQFLIQYYNGEERAKGNILERFSAQQFPDLHSELNLSSLELGDSALYFCASSVGLAGGSNTQYFGPGTRLTVL.

The J gene is TRBJ1-1, the V gene TRBV6-5; D call uncertain. Germline assignment: CDR1 MNHEY and CDR2 SVGAGI. Trimming left V 0 bases short and J 6 bases short, with 14 bases between. The CDR3 runs to 15 residues. CDR3 bases: TGTGCCAGCAGTTACTCAGGAGGGCCTAGGGCTGAAGCTTTCTTT. Amino acid sequence: CASSYSGGPRAEAFF.

The rearrangement links TRBV3-1 (or the pseudogene TRBV3-2) to TRBJ1-2; 9 bases match TRBD1. The V gene's germline CDR1 is LGHDT and CDR2 YNNKEL (reference sequence). CDR3 length: 14 amino acids. V shed 2 bases and J 4 bases; nucleotides not matched to a gene: 2. In DNA form, the CDR3 reads TGTGCCAGCAGCCAATCGGACAGGGGCTATGGCTACACCTTC. Translated: CASSQSDRGYGYTF.

This chain links TRBV2 with TRBJ1-5; D may be TRBD1 (5 bases). From germline, CDR1 is SNHLY and CDR2 FYNNEI. V gave up 6 bases and J gave up 0 bases, with 9 bases separating them. CDR3 length equals 14 residues. The CDR3 DNA sequence: TGTGCCAGCAGACAGGATCTTAGCAATCAGCCCCAGCATTTT. This codes for CASRQDLSNQPQHF.

This chain joins TRBV30 and TRBJ2-1; 10 nucleotides line up with TRBD2. The junction had 11 bases not matched to a gene; V was cut back by 0 bases and J by 12 bases. The length of the CDR3 is 15 residues. The germline V gene has CDR1 GTSNPN and CDR2 SVGIG (reference sequence). The CDR3 DNA sequence: TGTGCCTGGAGTGTACCAGCGGGAGGGCCCCGGGGGCAGTTCTTC. Translation: CAWSVPAGGPRGQFF.

A word on this clone: The junction and the germline gene differ at one end; a read error may be behind it. The CDR3 bases are TGTGCCAGCAGTTTAGCGGAGGGGAACAATGAGCAGTTCTTC. This sequence encodes CASSLAEGNNEQFF. V and J are TRBV11-3 and TRBJ2-1; perhaps TRBD2 as D (6 bases). The CDR3 spans 14 residues. Looked up from germline, CDR1 is SGHNT and CDR2 is YENEEA.

The genes are TRBV12-3 or TRBV12-4 and TRBJ2-3, with a tentative D call TRBD2 (5 bases). This CDR3 is 12 amino acids long. Trimming stripped 8 bases from V and 5 bases from J, with 11 bases between. CDR3 DNA: TGTGCCAGCTGCCATGGAGGAGATACGCAGTATTTT. As protein: CASCHGGDTQYF.

CDR3 in DNA: TGTGCCAGCAGCTCCCGGACTGGAGGCACAGATACGCAGTATTTT. Its translation is CASSSRTGGTDTQYF. This chain joins TRBV5-6 and TRBJ2-3, with TRBD2 as a possible D gene (5 bases). The germline V gene encodes CDR1 SGHDT and CDR2 YYEEEE. V was trimmed by 3 bases and J by 1 base, leaving 12 bases between them. The CDR3 covers 15 residues.